This TCR beta chain was sequenced for a study of T-cell reconstitution after alpha-beta-depleted transplantation in children. During its preparation, the TCRbeta library received unique molecular identifiers. TCRdb re-derived calls from the PCR reads in MiXCR, one entry per CDR3 protein. The sample has about 610,000 distinct CDR3 sequences, roughly 10% seen once. The CDR3 spans 16 residues. Germline lookup yields CDR1 DFQATT and CDR2 SNEGSKA (reference sequence). Germline trimming cut 6 bases from V and 6 bases from J; bases unmatched to any gene: 16. This clonotype was recorded many times. The receptor comes from a human donor who donated a stem cell graft to a child with acute myeloid leukemia. The rearrangement joins TRBV20-1 to TRBJ2-1; 8 bases agree with TRBD2. Specimen: PBMCs from the stem cell graft donor, collected from the stem cell graft. The CDR3 is CSAQVTGGPKFNEQFF. The CDR3 DNA is TGCAGTGCGCAGGTCACGGGAGGGCCCAAATTCAATGAGCAGTTCTTC.